The rows below give T cell receptor beta chains drawn from one sample of a study of glioma-infiltrating T cells. TCRdb fed the multiplex PCR reads into MiXCR, producing one record per CDR3 protein. The sample yields approximately 17,000 distinct CDR3 sequences, 58% seen once. The sequenced sample was glioma tissue, nonneoplastic brain tissue, or PBMCs (not recorded which). These receptors were taken from a human donor with low-grade glioma or glioblastoma, undergoing nonglioma brain surgery, or in good health (not recorded which). Each CDR3 is given with its conserved first and last residue. Fields, in order: D gene, clone size, V gene, J gene, CDR3 protein, CDR3 DNA. D genes are given only for firm matches. Not every row has a clone size; where given, it reads once, few, many or a size class.

D: -; size: -; V: TRBV28; J: TRBJ2-1; CDR3: CSSSFVNEQFF; DNA: TGTTCCAGCAGTTTTGTTAATGAGCAGTTCTTC
D: TRBD2; size: many; V: TRBV20-1; J: TRBJ2-5; CDR3: CSGGLAVTPEETQYF; DNA: TGCAGCGGGGGACTAGCGGTGACTCCTGAAGAGACCCAGTACTTC
D: -; size: -; V: TRBV7-2; J: TRBJ1-5; CDR3: CASSYGGNQPQHF; DNA: TGTGCCAGCAGCTACGGGGGAAATCAGCCCCAGCATTTT
D: -; size: medium-sized; V: TRBV20-1; J: TRBJ2-1; CDR3: CSARAPTAVSSYNEQFF; DNA: TGCAGTGCTAGAGCCCCGACTGCCGTTAGCTCCTACAATGAGCAGTTCTTC
D: -; size: many; V: TRBV20-1; J: TRBJ2-1; CDR3: CSANFLALDSPF; DNA: TGCAGTGCTAACTTTCTAGCTCTAGACTCGCCCTTC
D: -; size: -; V: TRBV28; J: TRBJ1-2; CDR3: CASSMAQDGYTF; DNA: TGTGCCAGCTCCATGGCCCAGGATGGCTACACCTTC
D: -; size: -; V: TRBV20-1; J: TRBJ1-1; CDR3: CSAPVAYTEAFF; DNA: TGCAGTGCTCCCGTGGCCTACACTGAAGCTTTCTTT
D: -; size: few; V: TRBV7-2; J: TRBJ2-1; CDR3: CASSLAPGNLRNEQFF; DNA: TGTGCCAGCAGCTTAGCCCCGGGGAACCTAAGGAATGAGCAGTTCTTC
D: -; size: -; V: TRBV20-1; J: TRBJ2-7; CDR3: CSARDSAFSYEQYF; DNA: TGCAGTGCTAGGGACAGTGCTTTCTCCTACGAGCAGTACTTC
D: -; size: -; V: TRBV30; J: TRBJ2-1; CDR3: CAWSAAAVYNEQFF; DNA: TGTGCCTGGAGTGCTGCGGCAGTCTACAATGAGCAGTTCTTC
D: -; size: -; V: TRBV7-9; J: TRBJ2-7; CDR3: CASSFVSQMYEQYF; DNA: TGTGCCAGCAGCTTCGTAAGCCAAATGTACGAGCAGTACTTC
D: -; size: once; V: TRBV6-2/TRBV6-3; J: TRBJ1-1; CDR3: CATQGWNTEAFF; DNA: TGTGCCACCCAGGGTTGGAACACTGAAGCTTTCTTT
D: TRBD1; size: -; V: TRBV18; J: TRBJ1-5; CDR3: CASSNGQGGNQPQHF; DNA: TGTGCCAGCTCAAATGGACAGGGCGGCAATCAGCCCCAGCATTTT
D: -; size: -; V: TRBV18; J: TRBJ2-7; CDR3: CASSLSAPDQGKMSEQYF; DNA: TGTGCCAGCTCACTCTCCGCCCCCGACCAGGGGAAGATGAGCGAGCAGTACTTC
D: TRBD2; size: few; V: TRBV20-1; J: TRBJ2-1; CDR3: CSAVAGVSYNEQFF; DNA: TGCAGTGCGGTAGCGGGAGTCTCCTACAATGAGCAGTTCTTC
D: TRBD1; size: -; V: TRBV6-1; J: TRBJ2-1; CDR3: CASSEPGQVINEQFF; DNA: TGTGCCAGCAGTGAACCGGGACAGGTGATCAATGAGCAGTTCTTC
D: -; size: -; V: TRBV27; J: TRBJ1-2; CDR3: CASSPRTEPDGYTF; DNA: TGTGCCAGCAGTCCTCGGACAGAACCCGATGGCTACACCTTC
D: -; size: -; V: TRBV6-1; J: TRBJ2-7; CDR3: CASSFLWEQYF; DNA: TGTGCCAGCAGTTTCCTCTGGGAGCAGTACTTC
D: -; size: -; V: TRBV18; J: TRBJ2-1; CDR3: CASSPPVVLGKVYTEQFF; DNA: TGTGCCAGCTCTCCACCGGTGGTTCTCGGGAAGGTCTACACTGAGCAGTTCTTC
D: -; size: medium-sized; V: TRBV5-4; J: TRBJ1-5; CDR3: CASSLAEGIGFQPQHF; DNA: TGTGCCAGCAGCTTGGCGGAGGGAATAGGTTTCCAGCCCCAGCATTTT
D: -; size: many; V: TRBV11-2; J: TRBJ2-3; CDR3: CASSLDGQPDTQYF; DNA: TGTGCCAGCAGCTTAGATGGTCAGCCAGATACGCAGTATTTT
D: -; size: many; V: TRBV11-1; J: TRBJ1-1; CDR3: CASSLGGPTEAFF; DNA: TGTGCCAGCAGCTTAGGGGGTCCCACTGAAGCTTTCTTT
D: -; size: few; V: TRBV24-1; J: TRBJ2-1; CDR3: CATSSGRTEQFF; DNA: TGTGCCACCAGCAGCGGGCGGACTGAGCAGTTCTTC
D: TRBD2; size: -; V: TRBV6-1; J: TRBJ2-7; CDR3: CASSFGLAADSYF; DNA: TGTGCCAGCAGTTTCGGACTAGCGGCAGACTCGTACTTC
D: TRBD1; size: -; V: TRBV6-5; J: TRBJ1-5; CDR3: CASSYVQGAGYQPQHF; DNA: TGTGCCAGCAGTTACGTACAGGGGGCAGGGTATCAGCCCCAGCATTTT
D: -; size: -; V: TRBV9; J: TRBJ2-7; CDR3: CASSVDLGLGYEQYF; DNA: TGTGCCAGCAGCGTAGATTTGGGACTGGGCTACGAGCAGTACTTC
D: TRBD2; size: medium-sized; V: TRBV27; J: TRBJ2-7; CDR3: CASKVSASGLYEQYF; DNA: TGTGCCAGCAAGGTGTCGGCTAGCGGCTTATACGAGCAGTACTTC
D: -; size: few; V: TRBV27; J: TRBJ2-3; CDR3: CAKGQRTDTQYF; DNA: TGTGCCAAAGGACAACGCACAGATACGCAGTATTTT
D: -; size: -; V: TRBV15; J: TRBJ1-5; CDR3: CATSRDYGQHQPQHF; DNA: TGTGCCACCAGCAGAGATTACGGGCAGCATCAGCCCCAGCATTTT
D: -; size: -; V: TRBV20-1; J: TRBJ1-5; CDR3: CSARKGQSNQPQHF; DNA: TGCAGTGCTAGAAAGGGACAAAGCAATCAGCCCCAGCATTTT
D: TRBD1; size: -; V: TRBV20-1; J: TRBJ1-1; CDR3: CSARDPRQGVNTEAFF; DNA: TGCAGTGCTAGAGATCCCCGACAGGGGGTGAACACTGAAGCTTTCTTT
D: -; size: -; V: TRBV7-2; J: TRBJ2-3; CDR3: CASSLVRGTDTQYF; DNA: TGTGCCAGCAGCTTAGTAAGGGGCACAGATACGCAGTATTTT
D: TRBD2; size: -; V: TRBV30; J: TRBJ2-3; CDR3: CASPLAGATDTQYF; DNA: TGTGCCTCCCCACTAGCGGGGGCAACAGATACGCAGTATTTT
D: -; size: -; V: TRBV6-9; J: TRBJ1-5; CDR3: CASSWGEGPNQPQHF; DNA: TGTGCCAGCAGTTGGGGGGAAGGACCAAATCAGCCCCAGCATTTT
D: -; size: once; V: TRBV20-1; J: TRBJ1-2; CDR3: CSAGSGAHGYTF; DNA: TGCAGTGCTGGGTCAGGGGCCCATGGCTACACCTTC
D: -; size: -; V: TRBV27; J: TRBJ2-1; CDR3: CASRDSLPGNEQFF; DNA: TGTGCCAGCAGGGACTCACTTCCAGGCAATGAGCAGTTCTTC
D: -; size: -; V: TRBV6-9; J: TRBJ1-1; CDR3: CASSYSNRPGQGHTEAFF; DNA: TGTGCCAGCAGTTACTCGAACCGCCCCGGACAAGGCCACACTGAAGCTTTCTTT
D: -; size: -; V: TRBV7-3; J: TRBJ2-1; CDR3: CASSHPSTRPSYNEQFF; DNA: TGTGCCAGCAGCCACCCCTCTACTAGACCCTCCTACAATGAGCAGTTCTTC
D: -; size: -; V: TRBV6-2/TRBV6-3; J: TRBJ1-1; CDR3: CASSYSSNGGTEAFF; DNA: TGTGCCAGCAGTTACTCGAGTAACGGGGGAACTGAAGCTTTCTTT
D: -; size: -; V: TRBV27; J: TRBJ1-1; CDR3: CASTWAGAGTEAFF; DNA: TGTGCCAGCACATGGGCAGGGGCCGGCACTGAAGCTTTCTTT
D: -; size: -; V: TRBV27; J: TRBJ2-7; CDR3: CASSYRTDYEQYF; DNA: TGTGCCAGCAGTTACCGGACAGACTACGAGCAGTACTTC
D: -; size: few; V: TRBV6-1; J: TRBJ1-1; CDR3: CASSRGNTEAFF; DNA: TGTGCCAGCAGTCGGGGGAACACTGAAGCTTTCTTT
D: TRBD1; size: -; V: TRBV29-1; J: TRBJ2-1; CDR3: CSVFEGTGDLNEQFF; DNA: TGCAGCGTCTTTGAAGGGACAGGGGATTTAAATGAGCAGTTCTTC
D: -; size: once; V: TRBV28; J: TRBJ1-5; CDR3: CASSLYFDTTGSNQPQHF; DNA: TGTGCCAGCAGTTTATACTTCGACACGACAGGTAGCAATCAGCCCCAGCATTTT
D: -; size: many; V: TRBV7-2; J: TRBJ2-7; CDR3: CASSLVGSSYEQYF; DNA: TGTGCCAGCAGCTTAGTGGGCAGCTCCTACGAGCAGTACTTC
D: -; size: many; V: TRBV3-1; J: TRBJ2-3; CDR3: CASSLMERSTDTQYF; DNA: TGTGCCAGCAGCTTAATGGAGCGTAGCACAGATACGCAGTATTTT
D: -; size: -; V: TRBV2; J: TRBJ1-5; CDR3: CASSETVDQPQHF; DNA: TGTGCCAGCAGTGAGACAGTGGATCAGCCCCAGCATTTT
D: -; size: -; V: TRBV28; J: TRBJ1-5; CDR3: CASSPGTADSNQPQHF; DNA: TGTGCCAGCAGTCCGGGGACCGCTGATAGCAATCAGCCCCAGCATTTT
D: TRBD1; size: once; V: TRBV7-2; J: TRBJ2-3; CDR3: CASSLVGGRDDTQYF; DNA: TGTGCCAGCAGCTTAGTAGGGGGCCGCGATGATACGCAGTATTTT
D: -; size: -; V: TRBV2; J: TRBJ2-2; CDR3: CASIRTENTGELFF; DNA: TGTGCCAGCATCCGGACGGAGAACACCGGGGAGCTGTTTTTT
D: TRBD1; size: once; V: TRBV6-6; J: TRBJ2-1; CDR3: CASSRTGDAYNEQFF; DNA: TGTGCCAGCAGCAGGACAGGGGACGCCTACAATGAGCAGTTCTTC
D: TRBD1; size: many; V: TRBV5-1; J: TRBJ1-6; CDR3: CASSLSGQVNSPLHF; DNA: TGCGCCAGCAGCTTGTCGGGACAGGTTAATTCACCCCTCCACTTT
D: TRBD2; size: -; V: TRBV20-1; J: TRBJ2-3; CDR3: CSARDAGGPTDTQYF; DNA: TGCAGTGCTCGGGATGCGGGAGGGCCGACAGATACGCAGTATTTT
D: -; size: -; V: TRBV7-2; J: TRBJ1-5; CDR3: CASSLGGQPQHF; DNA: TGTGCCAGCAGCTTAGGGGGCCAGCCCCAGCATTTT
D: TRBD1; size: -; V: TRBV7-9; J: TRBJ1-6; CDR3: CASSLGDRTSPLHF; DNA: TGTGCCAGCAGCTTAGGGGACAGGACTTCACCCCTCCACTTT
D: TRBD1; size: -; V: TRBV3-1; J: TRBJ2-1; CDR3: CASRPGQENEQFF; DNA: TGTGCCAGCAGGCCGGGACAGGAGAATGAGCAGTTCTTC
D: -; size: -; V: TRBV6-6; J: TRBJ2-1; CDR3: CASSYSHVGSSYSEQFF; DNA: TGTGCCAGCAGTTACTCGCATGTGGGCAGCTCCTACAGTGAGCAGTTCTTC